This T cell receptor (beta chain) was recovered during a study of shared clonotypes between healthy human individuals. About this clone: Antigen specificity is unknown.

Clones were sequenced by immunoSEQ multiplex PCR, and TCRdb holds only the in-frame ones, with some missing. The sample includes under 350,000 clones, roughly 87% seen only once; the top ten take roughly 17%. CDR1 is WSHSY and CDR2 is SAAADI in the germline V gene. The CDR3 extends over 15 amino acids. The V end was cut by 1 base, the J end by 0 bases, with 8 bases between. The donors were adults (healthy and HIV-negative) with no recent acute infections or vaccinations. Combination of CD45RO+ cells with CCR7-negative CD45RA+ TemRA cells was used for CD8 memory. Study findings and constraints: Lower generation probabilities were found for non-shared clonotypes than for those shared by all four donors. Some naive CD4 clonotypes, 4% to 6%, turned up in common across a few donors.

V gene TRBV10-2 combines with J gene TRBJ2-3; D call uncertain. Sequences were obtained from memory CD8+ T cells sorted from blood. The sample's subset: CD45RO+ cells pooled with CCR7-negative TemRA cells. The source of this sequence is a man aged 18-30 years in good health. CDR3 protein: CASSEWISSTDTQYF. The DNA of the CDR3 is TGCGCCAGCAGTGAGTGGATATCTAGCACAGATACGCAGTATTTT.